The entry that follows covers one T cell receptor (beta chain) sequence. Its antigen is currently not known. Base qualities are not provided; no much larger clone lies one nucleotide away. This entry is derived from a study of blood T cell repertoires in COVID-19 (dated by TCRdb to 2020 to 2021). As for the study more broadly: Collaborator samples came from the United States, Italy and Spain and covered acute and convalescent phases of COVID-19. Where available, HLA class I and class II types were obtained from metadata supplied by the sample provider rather than from assay-based typing. The dataset comprised deeply sampled blood TCRbeta repertoires from subjects exposed to, actively infected with, or recovered from COVID-19. Samples came from the ongoing ImmuneRACE study (first 160 participants) plus 1,254 subjects from 6 global collaborators. The repertoires were made available in a free public database intended to serve as a resource for research on the immune response to SARS-CoV-2. The prospective study material was composed of cDNA or gDNA derived from T cells, B-cell-depleted T cells, or PBMCs. Sample metadata almost always included a de-identified subject ID, COVID-19 status, age in years and sex.

Summary of the overall study and its limitations: The amount of clinical and demographic metadata varied by source and participant and was provided uncurated.

For CDR1 and CDR2, the germline V gene lists SNHLY and FYNNEI. The V and J ends are trimmed by 8 bases and 1 base, leaving 11 bases between them. The CDR3 contains 13 residues, cysteine and phenylalanine counted. Of the read, only the CDR3 DNA is kept; its 39 bases are in frame from base 1. Each collaborating institution followed its own protocols to collect whole blood in K2EDTA tubes. For TCRbeta analysis, collaborators shipped samples in one of three forms: frozen whole blood, isolated PBMCs, or DNA extracted from either of those sample types. TCRbeta CDR3 regions were amplified from genomic DNA by means of the immunoSEQ Assay, a bias-controlled multiplex PCR. In the authors' own workflow: The number of nucleated cells in each sample was estimated from the amplification of reference gene primers within the assay. To quantify the absolute abundance of each unique TCRbeta CDR3 rearrangement, sequence reads were collapsed and filtered. For each sample, productive Simpson clonality was calculated as the square root of Simpson's diversity index across productive rearrangements. Entries here come from immuneACCESS through TCRdb and include only in-frame sequences with V and J called. Some clones fail to appear in such tables; in the studies checked, an unresolved V gene covers under half of the shortfall, and the cause of the remainder is unknown. The V and J calls and the clone size are those of that table, but D and trimming were determined from the DNA. In all, the sample holds roughly 57,000 clones, and 87% of those were seen once. Approximately 6.9% of the sample is in the top ten clones.

The chain uses TRBV2 and TRBJ1-1; D gene: possibly TRBD1, on 6 matching bases. The sequenced sample consisted of peripheral blood. The TCR sequence derives from a man aged 60-69 years with active or convalescent COVID-19. The CDR3 protein: CASDGQKNTEAFF. The sequence in DNA is TGTGCCAGCGATGGACAGAAGAACACTGAAGCTTTCTTT.